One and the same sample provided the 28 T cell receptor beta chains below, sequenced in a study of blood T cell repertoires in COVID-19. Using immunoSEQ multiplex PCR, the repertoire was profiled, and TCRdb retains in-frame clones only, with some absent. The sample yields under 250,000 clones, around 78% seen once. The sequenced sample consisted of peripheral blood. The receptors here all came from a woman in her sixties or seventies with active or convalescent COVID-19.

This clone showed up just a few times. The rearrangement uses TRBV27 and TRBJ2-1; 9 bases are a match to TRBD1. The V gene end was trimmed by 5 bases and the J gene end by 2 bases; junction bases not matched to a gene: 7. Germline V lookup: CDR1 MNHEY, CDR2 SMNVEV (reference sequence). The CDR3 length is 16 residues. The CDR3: CASSTGTGTTYNEQFF. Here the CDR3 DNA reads TGTGCCAGCAGTACAGGGACAGGGACCACCTACAATGAGCAGTTCTTC.

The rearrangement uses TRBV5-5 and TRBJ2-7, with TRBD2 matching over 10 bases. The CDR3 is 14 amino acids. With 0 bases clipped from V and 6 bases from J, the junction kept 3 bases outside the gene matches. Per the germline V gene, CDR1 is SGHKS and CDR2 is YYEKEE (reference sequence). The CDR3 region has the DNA TGTGCCAGCAGCTTGGTTATAGCGGGAGGCGAGCAGTACTTC. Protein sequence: CASSLVIAGGEQYF.

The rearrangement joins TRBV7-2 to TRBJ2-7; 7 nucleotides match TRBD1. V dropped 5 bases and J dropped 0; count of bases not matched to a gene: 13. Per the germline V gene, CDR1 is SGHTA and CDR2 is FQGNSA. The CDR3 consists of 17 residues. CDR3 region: CASSTLYRGWTSYEQYF. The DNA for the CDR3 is TGTGCCAGCAGCACCCTATACAGGGGATGGACCTCCTACGAGCAGTACTTC. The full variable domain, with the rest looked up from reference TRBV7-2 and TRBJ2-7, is GAGVSQSPSNKVTEKGKDVELRCDPISGHTALYWYRQSLGQGLEFLIYFQGNSAPDKSGLPSDRFSAERTGGSVSTLTIQRTQQEDSAVYLCASSTLYRGWTSYEQYFGPGTRLTVT.

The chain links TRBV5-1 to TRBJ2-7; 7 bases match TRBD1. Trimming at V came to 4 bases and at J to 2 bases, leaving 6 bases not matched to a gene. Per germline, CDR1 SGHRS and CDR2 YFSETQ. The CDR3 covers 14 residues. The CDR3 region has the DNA TGCGCCAGCAGCCTGACAGGGCCCGCCTACGAGCAGTACTTC. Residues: CASSLTGPAYEQYF.

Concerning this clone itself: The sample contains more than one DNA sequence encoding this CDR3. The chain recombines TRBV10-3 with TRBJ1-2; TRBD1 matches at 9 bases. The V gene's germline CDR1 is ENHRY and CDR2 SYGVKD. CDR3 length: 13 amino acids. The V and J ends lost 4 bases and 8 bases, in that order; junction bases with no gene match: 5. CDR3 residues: CAISGGQGDGYTF. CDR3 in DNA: TGTGCCATCAGTGGGGGACAGGGCGACGGCTACACCTTC.

The CDR3 here is CAWSTPGVHGYTF. CDR3 in DNA: TGTGCCTGGAGTACCCCTGGAGTCCATGGCTACACCTTC. V gene TRBV30 combines with J gene TRBJ1-2, with unresolved D. The V and J ends lost 2 bases and 6 bases respectively, with 13 bases between them. CDR1 is GTSNPN and CDR2 is SVGIG in the germline V gene (reference sequence). The CDR3 runs 13 residues.

The CDR3 loop reads CASRRMGGPPYEQYF. The CDR3 DNA sequence: TGTGCCAGCAGAAGGATGGGAGGCCCACCCTACGAGCAGTACTTC. This chain links TRBV25-1 with TRBJ2-7; tentative D call: TRBD2 (6 bases). The CDR3 has 15 amino acids. The germline V gene encodes CDR1 MGHDK and CDR2 SYGVNS. The V and J ends lost 6 bases and 2 bases respectively, with 17 bases between them.

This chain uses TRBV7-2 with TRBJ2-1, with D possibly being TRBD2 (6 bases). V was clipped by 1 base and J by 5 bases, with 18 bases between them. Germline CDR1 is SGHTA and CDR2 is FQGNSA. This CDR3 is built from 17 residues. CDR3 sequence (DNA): TGTGCCAGCAGCTTAGGGGGGACTGGCCCGCCACACAATGAGCAGTTCTTC. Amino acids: CASSLGGTGPPHNEQFF.

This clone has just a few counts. The CDR3 DNA reads as TGTGCCAGCAGCTTAGCTAGCGGGATAACTTACGAGCAGTACTTC. Its translation: CASSLASGITYEQYF. J is TRBJ2-7 and V is TRBV7-2, with 8 positions matching TRBD2. The CDR3 contains 15 residues. Germline CDR1 SGHTA, CDR2 FQGNSA. J lost 4 bases, V lost 0 bases, and 5 bases had no gene match. The whole variable domain, remainder taken from reference TRBV7-2 and TRBJ2-7, is GAGVSQSPSNKVTEKGKDVELRCDPISGHTALYWYRQSLGQGLEFLIYFQGNSAPDKSGLPSDRFSAERTGGSVSTLTIQRTQQEDSAVYLCASSLASGITYEQYFGPGTRLTVT.

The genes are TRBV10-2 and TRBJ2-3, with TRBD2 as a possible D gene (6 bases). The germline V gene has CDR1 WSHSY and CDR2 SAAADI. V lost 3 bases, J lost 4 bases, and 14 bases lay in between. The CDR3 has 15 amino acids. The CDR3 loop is CASSDSGALADTQYF. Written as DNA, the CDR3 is TGCGCCAGCAGTGACTCGGGAGCTCTCGCAGATACGCAGTATTTT.

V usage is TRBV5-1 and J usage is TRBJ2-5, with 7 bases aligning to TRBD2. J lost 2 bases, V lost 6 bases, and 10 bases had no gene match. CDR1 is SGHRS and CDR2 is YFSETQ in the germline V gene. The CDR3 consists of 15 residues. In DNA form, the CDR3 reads TGCGCCAGCACCGGGGAGGGAATGGCACAAGAGACCCAGTACTTC. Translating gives CASTGEGMAQETQYF.

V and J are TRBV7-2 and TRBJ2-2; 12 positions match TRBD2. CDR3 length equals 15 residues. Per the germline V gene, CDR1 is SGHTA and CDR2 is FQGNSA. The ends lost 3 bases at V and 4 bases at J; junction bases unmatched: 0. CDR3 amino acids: CASSLGLAGTGELFF. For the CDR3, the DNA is TGTGCCAGCAGCTTGGGACTAGCGGGCACCGGGGAGCTGTTTTTT.

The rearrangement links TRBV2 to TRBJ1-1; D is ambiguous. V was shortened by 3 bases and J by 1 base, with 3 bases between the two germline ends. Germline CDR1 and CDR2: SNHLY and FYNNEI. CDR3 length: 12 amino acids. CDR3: CASSDQNTEAFF. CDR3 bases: TGTGCCAGCAGTGACCAGAACACTGAAGCTTTCTTT. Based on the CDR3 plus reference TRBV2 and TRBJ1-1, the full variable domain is EPEVTQTPSHQVTQMGQEVILRCVPISNHLYFYWYRQILGQKVEFLVSFYNNEISEKSEIFDDQFSVERPDGSNFTLKIRSTKLEDSAMYFCASSDQNTEAFFGQGTRLTVV.

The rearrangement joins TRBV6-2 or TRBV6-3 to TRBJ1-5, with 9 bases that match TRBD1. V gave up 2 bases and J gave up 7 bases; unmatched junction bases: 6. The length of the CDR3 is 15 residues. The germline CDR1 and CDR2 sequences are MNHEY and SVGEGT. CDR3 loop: CASSYGGQGLQPQHF. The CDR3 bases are TGTGCCAGCAGTTACGGGGGACAGGGTCTCCAGCCCCAGCATTTT.

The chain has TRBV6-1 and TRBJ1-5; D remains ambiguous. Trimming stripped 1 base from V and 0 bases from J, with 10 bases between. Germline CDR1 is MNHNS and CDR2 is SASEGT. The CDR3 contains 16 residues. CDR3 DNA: TGTGCCAGCAGTGAAGAGAGCCCATATAGCAATCAGCCCCAGCATTTT. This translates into CASSEESPYSNQPQHF.

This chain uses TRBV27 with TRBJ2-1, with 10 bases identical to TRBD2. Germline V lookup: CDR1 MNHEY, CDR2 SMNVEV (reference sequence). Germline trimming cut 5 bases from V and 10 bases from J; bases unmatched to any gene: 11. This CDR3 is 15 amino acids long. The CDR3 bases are TGTGCCAGCAGTACCATAGCGGGAGGCCCCGTCGAGCAGTTCTTC. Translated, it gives CASSTIAGGPVEQFF.

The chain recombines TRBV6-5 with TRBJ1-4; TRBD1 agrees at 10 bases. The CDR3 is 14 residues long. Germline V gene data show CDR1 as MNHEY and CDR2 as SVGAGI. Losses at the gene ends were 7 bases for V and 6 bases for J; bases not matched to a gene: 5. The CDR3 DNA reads TGTGCCAGCAATCCGGGACAGGGGTATGAAAAACTGTTTTTT. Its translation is CASNPGQGYEKLFF.

CDR3 protein: CASSEPGQGHYGYTF. In nucleotides, the CDR3 is TGTGCCAGCAGTGAACCGGGACAGGGACACTATGGCTACACCTTC. The chain uses TRBV2 and TRBJ1-2; TRBD1 aligns across 9 bases. V shed 2 bases and J 3 bases; nucleotides not matched to a gene: 4. The germline CDR1 and CDR2 sequences are SNHLY and FYNNEI. CDR3 length: 15 residues.

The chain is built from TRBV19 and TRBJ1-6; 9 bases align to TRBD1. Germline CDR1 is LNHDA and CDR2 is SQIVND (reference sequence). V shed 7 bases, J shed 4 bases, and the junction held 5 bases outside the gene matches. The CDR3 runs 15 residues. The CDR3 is CASKTGTGYNSPLHF. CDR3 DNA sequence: TGTGCCAGTAAAACCGGGACAGGGTATAATTCACCCCTCCACTTT.

CDR3 protein: CASSTTGGAGETQYF. The DNA of the CDR3 is TGTGCCAGTAGTACCACAGGGGGCGCCGGGGAGACCCAGTACTTC. The rearrangement joins TRBV19 to TRBJ2-5, with 9 nucleotides matching TRBD1. In germline, CDR1 is LNHDA, CDR2 SQIVND (reference sequence). The CDR3 is 15 amino acids. Trimming took 4 bases from V and 5 from J; bases not matched to a gene: 8.

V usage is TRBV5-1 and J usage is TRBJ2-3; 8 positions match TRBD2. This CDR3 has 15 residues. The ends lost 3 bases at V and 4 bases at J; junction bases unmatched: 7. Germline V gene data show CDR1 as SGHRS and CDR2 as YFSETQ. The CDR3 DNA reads TGCGCCAGCAGCTCCCCCCTGCGGGAGGCAGATACGCAGTATTTT. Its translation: CASSSPLREADTQYF.

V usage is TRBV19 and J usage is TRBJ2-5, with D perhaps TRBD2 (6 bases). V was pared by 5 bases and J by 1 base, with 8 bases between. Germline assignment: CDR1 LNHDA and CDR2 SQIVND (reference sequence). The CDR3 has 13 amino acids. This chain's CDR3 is CASSPLAQETQYF. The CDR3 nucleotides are TGTGCCAGTAGTCCACTAGCCCAAGAGACCCAGTACTTC.

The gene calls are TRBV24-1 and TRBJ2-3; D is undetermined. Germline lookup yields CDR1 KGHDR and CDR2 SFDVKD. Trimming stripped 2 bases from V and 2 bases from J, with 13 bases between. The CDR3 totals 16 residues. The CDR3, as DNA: TGTGCCACCAGTGATTCCGTACCCCTAAACACAGATACGCAGTATTTT. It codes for CATSDSVPLNTDTQYF.

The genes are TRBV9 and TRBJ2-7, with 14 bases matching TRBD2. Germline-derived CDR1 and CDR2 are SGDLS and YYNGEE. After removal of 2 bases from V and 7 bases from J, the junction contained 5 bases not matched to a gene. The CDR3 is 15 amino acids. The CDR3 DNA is TGTGCCAGCAGCGTCGGGACTAGCGGGAGCGAAGAGCAGTACTTC. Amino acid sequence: CASSVGTSGSEEQYF. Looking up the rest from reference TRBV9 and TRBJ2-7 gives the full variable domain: DSGVTQTPKHLITATGQRVTLRCSPRSGDLSVYWYQQSLDQGLQFLIQYYNGEERAKGNILERFSAQQFPDLHSELNLSSLELGDSALYFCASSVGTSGSEEQYFGPGTRLTVT.

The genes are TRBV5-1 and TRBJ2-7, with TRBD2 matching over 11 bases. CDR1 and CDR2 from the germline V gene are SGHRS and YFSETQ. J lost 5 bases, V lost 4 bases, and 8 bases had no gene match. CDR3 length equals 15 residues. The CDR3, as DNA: TGCGCCAGCAGCATACCGACTAGCGGGAACGACGAGCAGTACTTC. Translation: CASSIPTSGNDEQYF.

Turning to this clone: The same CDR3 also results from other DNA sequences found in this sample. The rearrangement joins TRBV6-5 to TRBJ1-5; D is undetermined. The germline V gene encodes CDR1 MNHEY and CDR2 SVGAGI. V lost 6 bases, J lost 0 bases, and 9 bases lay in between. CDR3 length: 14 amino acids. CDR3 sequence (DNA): TGTGCCAGCAGCCCCGTTTATAGCAATCAGCCCCAGCATTTT. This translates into CASSPVYSNQPQHF.

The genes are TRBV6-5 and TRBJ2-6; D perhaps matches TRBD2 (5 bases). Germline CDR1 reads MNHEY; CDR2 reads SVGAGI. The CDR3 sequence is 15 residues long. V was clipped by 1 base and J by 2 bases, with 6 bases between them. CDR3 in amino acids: CASSYWGAGANVLTF. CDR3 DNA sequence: TGTGCCAGCAGTTACTGGGGAGCTGGGGCCAACGTCCTGACTTTC.

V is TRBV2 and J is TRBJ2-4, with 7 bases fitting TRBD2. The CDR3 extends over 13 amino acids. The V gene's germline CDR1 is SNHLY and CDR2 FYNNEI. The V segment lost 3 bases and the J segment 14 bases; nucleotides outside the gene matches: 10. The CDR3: CASSEGTGRMKYF. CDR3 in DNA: TGTGCCAGCAGTGAGGGGACCGGGAGGATGAAGTACTTC.